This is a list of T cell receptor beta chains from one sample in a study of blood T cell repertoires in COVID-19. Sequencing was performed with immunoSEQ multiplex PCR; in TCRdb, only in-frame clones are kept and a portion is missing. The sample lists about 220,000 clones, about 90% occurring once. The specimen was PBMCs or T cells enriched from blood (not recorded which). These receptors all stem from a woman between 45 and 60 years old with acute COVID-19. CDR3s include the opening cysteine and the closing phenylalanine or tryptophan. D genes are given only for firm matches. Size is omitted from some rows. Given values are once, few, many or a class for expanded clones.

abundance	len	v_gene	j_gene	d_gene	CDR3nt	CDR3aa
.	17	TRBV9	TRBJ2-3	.	TGTGCCAGCAGCGGGTTAGGGACAACCCCTAGCACAGATACGCAGTATTTT	CASSGLGTTPSTDTQYF
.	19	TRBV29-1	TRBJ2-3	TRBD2	TGCAGCGTGGAGGGGCTCCAGATCCGACTAGCGGGGTCCACAGATACGCAGTATTTT	CSVEGLQIRLAGSTDTQYF
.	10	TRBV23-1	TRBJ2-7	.	TGCGCCAGCAGTCAATCGAGCACCAACTTC	CASSQSSTNF
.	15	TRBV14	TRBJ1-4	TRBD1	TGTGCCAGCAGCACCCGACAGGGGGGGCTCGAAAAACTGTTTTTT	CASSTRQGGLEKLFF
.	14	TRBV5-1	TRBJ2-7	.	TGCGCCAGCAGCTTGGAACCAGGTCCCTACGAGCAGTACTTC	CASSLEPGPYEQYF
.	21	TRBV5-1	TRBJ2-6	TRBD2	TGCGCCAGCAGCTTTGTTCCCCAGACTAGCCGTCAGGATTCTGGGGCCAACGTCCTGACTTTC	CASSFVPQTSRQDSGANVLTF
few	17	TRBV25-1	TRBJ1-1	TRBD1	TGTGCCAGCAGTGTTTTCGGGACAGGGGGCGTGAGGACTGAAGCTTTCTTT	CASSVFGTGGVRTEAFF
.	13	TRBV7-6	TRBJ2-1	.	TGTGCCAGCAGCTCCTGGAGGGGCAATGAGCAGTTCTTC	CASSSWRGNEQFF
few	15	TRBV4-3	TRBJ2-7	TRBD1	TGCGCCAGCAGCCCTAGACAGGGGGACTCCTACGAGCAGTACTTC	CASSPRQGDSYEQYF
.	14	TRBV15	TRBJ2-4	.	TGTGCCACCAGCAGAGATCCTTTATCGAACATTCAGTACTTC	CATSRDPLSNIQYF
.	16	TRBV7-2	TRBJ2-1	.	TGTGCCAGCAGCTCCGACTTGGGACTCGGACTCAATGAGCAGTTCTTC	CASSSDLGLGLNEQFF
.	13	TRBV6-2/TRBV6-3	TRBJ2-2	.	TGTGCCAGCAGTTATGGAGAAACCGGGGAGCTGTTTTTT	CASSYGETGELFF
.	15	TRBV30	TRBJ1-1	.	TGTGCCTGGAGTGTACGGGGACAACATAACACTGAAGCTTTCTTT	CAWSVRGQHNTEAFF
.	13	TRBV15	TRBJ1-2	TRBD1	TGTGCCACCAGCATCGGGACAGGGGGCGGCTACACCTTC	CATSIGTGGGYTF
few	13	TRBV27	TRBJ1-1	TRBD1	TGTGCCAGCCGGGACAGGGGGCGAGCTGAAGCTTTCTTT	CASRDRGRAEAFF
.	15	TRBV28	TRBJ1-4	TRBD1	TGTGCCAGCAGTGCAGGACAGGGAGTGATGGAAAAACTGTTTTTT	CASSAGQGVMEKLFF
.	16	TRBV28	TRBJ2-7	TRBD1	TGTGCCAGCAGCCCCCCGCCCGGGACAGGGGCTCTCGAGCAGTACTTC	CASSPPPGTGALEQYF
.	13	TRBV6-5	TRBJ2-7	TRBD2	TGTGCCAGCAGACCGGGACTAGCCTACGAGCAGTACTTC	CASRPGLAYEQYF
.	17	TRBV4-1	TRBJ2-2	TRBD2	TGCGCCAGCAGCCAAGATCCTTCTAGCGGGAGAGTCGGGGAGCTGTTTTTT	CASSQDPSSGRVGELFF
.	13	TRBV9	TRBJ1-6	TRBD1	TGTGCCAGCAGCGAGGCAGGGGGTTCACCCCTCCACTTT	CASSEAGGSPLHF
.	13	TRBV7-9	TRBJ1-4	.	TGTGCTGTGGGGGGGGCCACTAATGAAAAACTGTTTTTT	CAVGGATNEKLFF
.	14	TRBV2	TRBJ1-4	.	TGTGCCAGCAGTACAACAGGGTTGCGCGAAAAACTGTTTTTT	CASSTTGLREKLFF
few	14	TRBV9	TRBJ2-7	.	TGTGCCAGCAGCGTAGACTCGGCTAGTTACGAGCAGTACTTC	CASSVDSASYEQYF
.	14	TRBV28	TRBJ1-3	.	TGTGCCAGCCAAGGGACAACCTCTGGAAACACCATATATTTT	CASQGTTSGNTIYF
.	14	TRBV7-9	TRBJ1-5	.	TGTGCCAGCAGCTTAGGGCAGGTCAATCAGCCCCAGCATTTT	CASSLGQVNQPQHF
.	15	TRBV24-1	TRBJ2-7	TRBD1	TGTGCCACCAGTGATTCTGGGACAGGGACCTACGAGCAGTACTTC	CATSDSGTGTYEQYF
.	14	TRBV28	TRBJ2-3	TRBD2	TGTGCCAGCAGTTCTAGCGGGAGCACAGATACGCAGTATTTT	CASSSSGSTDTQYF
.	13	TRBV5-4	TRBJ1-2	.	TGTGCCAGCAGCTTGGGACAGAGCTATGGCTACACCTTC	CASSLGQSYGYTF
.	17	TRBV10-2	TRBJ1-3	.	TGCGCCAGCAGTGACGGGTACGGAGGATCGTCTGGAAACACCATATATTTT	CASSDGYGGSSGNTIYF
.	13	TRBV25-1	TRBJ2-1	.	TGTGCCAGCAGTGGCGGGACCTACAATGAGCAGTTCTTC	CASSGGTYNEQFF
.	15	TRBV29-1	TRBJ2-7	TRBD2	TGCAGCGTTGAGAGAGGGACTAGCGGGATCAACGAGCAGTACTTC	CSVERGTSGINEQYF
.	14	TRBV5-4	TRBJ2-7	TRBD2	TGTGCCAGCAGCTTACTCGTAGCGGGCCACGAGCAGTACTTC	CASSLLVAGHEQYF
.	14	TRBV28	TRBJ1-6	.	TGTGCCAGCACCTCAGGGACACGGAATTCACCCCTCCACTTT	CASTSGTRNSPLHF
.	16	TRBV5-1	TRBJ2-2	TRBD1	TGCGCCAGCAGTTTTCCGGGACAGGGGGCCACCGGGGAGCTGTTTTTT	CASSFPGQGATGELFF
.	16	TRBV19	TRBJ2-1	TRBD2	TGTGCCAGCCGGAACCAAGCGGGAGGGTCCTACAATGAGCAGTTCTTC	CASRNQAGGSYNEQFF
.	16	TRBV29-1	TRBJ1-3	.	TGCAGCGTTGCGTTCTCCCGGGACATTTTGCGAAACACCATATATTTT	CSVAFSRDILRNTIYF
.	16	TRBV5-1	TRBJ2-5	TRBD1	TGCGCCAGCAGCTTGGTGGACAGGGGGTTCGTCGAGACCCAGTACTTC	CASSLVDRGFVETQYF